The 24 T cell receptor beta chains below all came from one sample that was sequenced in a study of T cells in Graves' hyperthyroidism and ophthalmopathy. RNA transcripts yielded amplified TCR beta CDR3 regions. The HTBI primer set drove a first-round RT-PCR of the TCR CDR3. TCRdb used MiXCR to reprocess the multiplex PCR reads, holding one entry per CDR3 protein. The table lists about 570,000 distinct CDR3 sequences, approximately 15% of them singletons. The sequencing input was blood. The receptors stem from a woman aged 40 to 50 with Graves' hyperthyroidism.

In nucleotides, the CDR3 is TGTGCCAGCAGCCCAACCCTCGTAGGGGCCGAGCAGTACTTC. It codes for CASSPTLVGAEQYF. The chain has TRBV9 and TRBJ2-7; a weak D match, TRBD1 (5 bases). This CDR3 has 14 residues. Trimming pared 4 bases from V and 6 bases from J, leaving 17 bases between. Germline loops: CDR1 SGDLS, CDR2 YYNGEE.

This clonotype appeared many times. The rearrangement joins TRBV7-9 to TRBJ2-5; TRBD2 aligns across 7 bases. CDR3 length equals 13 residues. CDR1 and CDR2 (germline): SEHNR, FQNEAQ (reference sequence). Trimming removed 3 bases from V and 5 bases from J; junction bases left unmatched: 3. The CDR3 DNA follows: TGTGCCAGCAGCTTTATCGGGGGGGAGACCCAGTACTTC. It encodes CASSFIGGETQYF.

This clonotype has at least ten counts. This chain joins TRBV6-6 and TRBJ2-1, with D perhaps assigned TRBD1 or TRBD2 (5 bases each). Germline V gene data show CDR1 as MNHNY and CDR2 as SVGAGI (reference sequence). The CDR3 length is 14 residues. Trimming pared 2 bases from V and 4 bases from J, leaving 9 bases between. Here the CDR3 DNA reads TGTGCCAGCAGTTACCGGGACGTGTACAATGAGCAGTTCTTC. Protein product: CASSYRDVYNEQFF.

The chain recombines TRBV12-3 or TRBV12-4 with TRBJ1-5, with 7 bases identical to TRBD1. Germline trimming cut 6 bases from V and 4 bases from J; bases unmatched to any gene: 6. The CDR3 consists of 14 residues. The CDR3 coding sequence is TGTGCCAGCAGCGGGGGACAGTTGAATCAGCCCCAGCATTTT. Translation gives CASSGGQLNQPQHF.

This clonotype was observed a few times. The chain links TRBV7-9 to TRBJ2-5, with D maybe TRBD2 (6 bases). CDR3 length: 16 amino acids. Germline CDR1 is SEHNR and CDR2 is FQNEAQ (reference sequence). Deletions cut 1 base from V and 5 bases from J, with 17 bases between. The chain's CDR3 is CASSLVRQGLWETQYF. CDR3 nucleotides: TGTGCCAGCAGCTTAGTCCGCCAGGGACTTTGGGAGACCCAGTACTTC.

This clonotype has a handful of counts. The chain joins TRBV28 to TRBJ1-5, with TRBD1 matching 7 bases. V lost 4 bases and J lost 6; bases outside the gene matches: 12. Germline CDR1 and CDR2: MDHEN and SYDVKM. CDR3 length: 16 amino acids. The CDR3 loop is CASSSDRNRGGQPQHF. The CDR3 DNA reads as TGTGCCAGCAGTTCAGACCGGAACAGGGGTGGTCAGCCCCAGCATTTT.

This clonotype was recorded many times. The chain uses TRBV28 and TRBJ1-5; unclear D gene. V gave up 2 bases and J gave up 0 bases, with 14 bases separating them. CDR3 length: 17 amino acids. CDR1 and CDR2 from the germline V gene are MDHEN and SYDVKM. The CDR3 DNA sequence: TGTGCCAGCAGTTTAATCGGCGACACCAATAGCAATCAGCCCCAGCATTTT. Protein sequence: CASSLIGDTNSNQPQHF.

This clonotype was detected many times. V is TRBV18 and J is TRBJ2-3; 7 bases map to TRBD1. CDR1 and CDR2 from the germline V gene are KGHSH and LQKENI. The CDR3 is 17 amino acids. The trim removed 0 bases at V and 0 bases at J, leaving 6 bases unmatched. This CDR3 reads CASSPPKDRTSTDTQYF. The CDR3, as DNA: TGTGCCAGCTCACCACCAAAGGACAGGACTAGCACAGATACGCAGTATTTT.

This clonotype has a count of ten or more. The V call is TRBV7-3, the J call TRBJ2-1; 8 bases map to TRBD1. Trimming removed 5 bases from V and 6 bases from J; junction bases left unmatched: 9. This CDR3 spans 15 amino acids. In germline, CDR1 is SGHTA, CDR2 FQGTGA. In nucleotides, the CDR3 is TGTGCCAGCAGCAACGACAGGGGAAGGTTCAATGAGCAGTTCTTC. Its protein is CASSNDRGRFNEQFF.

This clonotype occurred many times. This chain links TRBV12-3 or TRBV12-4 with TRBJ2-3, with D unclear. This CDR3 region has 14 residues. Trimming pared 5 bases from V and 2 bases from J, leaving 11 bases between. CDR3 nucleotide sequence: TGTGCCAGCAGTGCCCTTCTGCCCACAGATACGCAGTATTTT. It translates to CASSALLPTDTQYF.

A few counts support this clonotype. The chain employs TRBV25-1 and TRBJ2-7, with TRBD1 as a possible D gene (6 bases). The CDR3 has 15 residues. Per the germline V gene, CDR1 is MGHDK and CDR2 is SYGVNS. With 3 bases removed from V and 1 base from J, the gap between germline ends came to 13 bases. The CDR3 coding sequence is TGTGCCAGCAGTGACCCGAGACAGGCGTCCTACGAGCAGTACTTC. This sequence encodes CASSDPRQASYEQYF.

This clonotype was recorded at least ten times. The rearrangement uses TRBV20-1 and TRBJ2-7; TRBD2 matches 11 bases. This CDR3 region has 14 residues. Germline trimming cut 4 bases from V and 2 bases from J; bases unmatched to any gene: 4. Germline V gene sequence: CDR1 DFQATT, CDR2 SNEGSKA (reference sequence). Here the CDR3 reads CSANGLAGTYEQYF. The CDR3 coding sequence is TGCAGTGCTAACGGACTAGCGGGCACCTACGAGCAGTACTTC.

This clonotype was seen at least ten times. This rearrangement joins TRBV20-1 to TRBJ2-3, with 8 bases identical to TRBD2. Germline V CDR1 and CDR2: DFQATT, SNEGSKA (reference sequence). The J segment lost 6 bases and the V segment lost 0 bases, leaving 8 bases of the junction unmatched. The CDR3 sequence is 15 residues long. The CDR3 nucleotides read TGCAGTGCTAGAGATCCGGGAGGGGGGATGGATACGCAGTATTTT. Translation gives CSARDPGGGMDTQYF.

V is TRBV6-2 or TRBV6-3 and J is TRBJ2-1, with 7 positions matching TRBD1. Germline assignment: CDR1 MNHEY and CDR2 SVGEGT. The V and J ends lost 8 bases and 2 bases, in that order; junction bases with no gene match: 6. There are 14 residues in the CDR3. CDR3 sequence (DNA): TGTGCCAGCTCGAGGGGGCCGACCTACAATGAGCAGTTCTTC. Its protein product is CASSRGPTYNEQFF.

This clonotype has a count of ten or more. The V and J genes are TRBV2 and TRBJ2-7, with 7 bases fitting TRBD1. Germline V CDR1 and CDR2: SNHLY, FYNNEI. J lost 5 bases, V lost 2 bases, and 0 bases had no gene match. This CDR3 comprises 12 residues. The CDR3 loop reads CASSEQGDEQYF. The CDR3 nucleotides read TGTGCCAGCAGTGAACAGGGGGACGAGCAGTACTTC.

There are many counts of this clonotype. The chain combines TRBV5-1 with TRBJ2-7; D is unresolved. Trimming took off 3 bases at V and 5 bases at J, with 15 bases between the two ends. CDR1 and CDR2 (germline): SGHRS, YFSETQ. The CDR3 has 14 residues. The CDR3, as DNA: TGCGCCAGCAGCTCGCCGACGATAAGGGACGAGCAGTACTTC. This codes for CASSSPTIRDEQYF.

This clonotype showed up many times. The chain carries TRBV3-1 and TRBJ2-3, with 8 bases fitting TRBD2. Trimming cost V 4 bases and J 1 base; bases outside gene matches: 4. Germline V CDR1 and CDR2: LGHDT, YNNKEL (reference sequence). The CDR3 has 15 residues. In nucleotides, the CDR3 is TGTGCCAGCAGCCGCATAGCGGGACGCACAGATACGCAGTATTTT. As protein: CASSRIAGRTDTQYF.

The sample holds many counts of this clonotype. The CDR3 DNA sequence: TGTGCCTGGAGTGCGGGCTGGTCCTACGAGCAGTACTTC. This codes for CAWSAGWSYEQYF. V is TRBV30 and J is TRBJ2-7; D is ambiguous. CDR3 length equals 13 residues. V was clipped by 1 base and J by 1 base, with 8 bases between them. Germline CDR1 GTSNPN, CDR2 SVGIG (reference sequence).

This clonotype was observed at least ten times. The CDR3 sequence: CSAGTLNEQFF. In DNA form, the CDR3 reads TGCAGCGCCGGTACCCTCAATGAGCAGTTCTTC. This chain joins TRBV29-1 and TRBJ2-1; no reliable D call. The CDR3 consists of 11 residues. Between the trimmed V and J ends, which lost 7 bases and 6 bases, there was a span of 10 bases. Germline assignment: CDR1 SQVTM and CDR2 ANQGSEA.

The V call is TRBV2, the J call TRBJ2-3; weak D call: TRBD2 (6 bases). The CDR3 length is 14 residues. The V gene's germline CDR1 is SNHLY and CDR2 FYNNEI. V lost 6 bases and J 2 bases, leaving 12 bases between the germline ends. The CDR3 DNA reads as TGTGCCAGCAGGCTAGCGATTCCCACAGATACGCAGTATTTT. Its translation is CASRLAIPTDTQYF.

At least ten counts were recorded for this clonotype. This chain uses TRBV27 with TRBJ1-1; D call uncertain. Germline V lookup: CDR1 MNHEY, CDR2 SMNVEV (reference sequence). This CDR3 is built from 15 residues. V was shortened by 2 bases and J by 0 bases, with 10 bases between the two germline ends. CDR3 in DNA: TGTGCCAGCAGTTTAGAGGGCCAGATGAACACTGAAGCTTTCTTT. Encoded protein: CASSLEGQMNTEAFF.

The table lists this clonotype with many counts. This chain uses TRBV5-1 with TRBJ2-3; D is ambiguous. Germline V gene lookup returns CDR1 SGHRS and CDR2 YFSETQ. V lost 3 bases to trimming and J lost 5 bases, with 13 bases between them. The CDR3 consists of 14 residues. The chain's CDR3 is CASSSGEQRDTQYF. The CDR3 nucleotides read TGCGCCAGCAGCTCCGGCGAACAGAGAGATACGCAGTATTTT.

This clonotype was recorded many times. The chain is built from TRBV9 and TRBJ2-5; D gene unclear. Per the germline V gene, CDR1 is SGDLS and CDR2 is YYNGEE. Trimming removed 0 bases from V and 2 bases from J, with 8 bases in between. There are 14 residues in the CDR3. The CDR3 DNA reads as TGTGCCAGCAGCGTAGTGGGCCAGCAAGAGACCCAGTACTTC. Translation: CASSVVGQQETQYF.

This clonotype was observed many times. V is TRBV5-5 and J is TRBJ2-3, with D unresolved. The germline V and J ends were trimmed by 6 bases and 3 bases, with 11 bases remaining between them. The CDR3 is made up of 13 amino acids. Germline CDR1 and CDR2: SGHKS and YYEKEE (reference sequence). CDR3 sequence reads: CASIELLTDTQYF. CDR3 DNA sequence: TGTGCCAGCATTGAGCTGCTAACAGATACGCAGTATTTT.